This T cell receptor (beta chain) is drawn from a study of shared clonotypes between healthy human individuals. CD45RO-negative, CCR7-selected cells formed the naive CD8 fraction, which excluded terminally differentiated effector memory CD45RA+ cells. Germline CDR1 MGHRA, CDR2 YSYEKL. There are 15 residues in the CDR3. V shed 6 bases and J 2 bases; nucleotides not matched to a gene: 3. On this clone: Its target is not known.

Study results and caveats: Shared across a few donors were around 5% of the naive CD4 clonotypes.

As originally analysed: For the immunoSEQ data, sequences were junction-only without quality scores, so filtering differed. The data were produced by immunoSEQ multiplex PCR, yet TCRdb's version contains in-frame clones alone and is incomplete. V, J and clone size were drawn from that table, and D and trimming were deduced from the DNA. Of about 2 million clones listed, about 95% are singletons. Material: naive CD8+ T cells sorted from blood. This receptor was identified in a man aged 18 to 30 in good health. The chain is built from TRBV4-1 and TRBJ2-1; 11 nucleotides line up with TRBD2. The CDR3 spells CASRSGLAAYNEQFF. The CDR3 DNA reads as TGCGCCAGCAGATCGGGACTAGCGGCCTACAATGAGCAGTTCTTC.